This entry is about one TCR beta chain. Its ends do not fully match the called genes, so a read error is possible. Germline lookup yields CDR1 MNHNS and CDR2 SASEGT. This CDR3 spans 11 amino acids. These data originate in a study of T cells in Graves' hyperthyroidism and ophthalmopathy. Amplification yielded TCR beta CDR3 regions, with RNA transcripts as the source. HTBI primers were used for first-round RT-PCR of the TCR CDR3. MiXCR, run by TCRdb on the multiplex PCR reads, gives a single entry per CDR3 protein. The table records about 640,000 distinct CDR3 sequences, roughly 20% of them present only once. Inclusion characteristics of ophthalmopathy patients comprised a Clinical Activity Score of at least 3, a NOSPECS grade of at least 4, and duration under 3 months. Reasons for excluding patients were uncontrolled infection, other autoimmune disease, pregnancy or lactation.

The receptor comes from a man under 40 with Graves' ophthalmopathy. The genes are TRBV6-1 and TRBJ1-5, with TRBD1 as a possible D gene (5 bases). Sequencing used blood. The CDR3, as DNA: TGTGCCTGCAGCCACGGGGGGCCCCAGCATTTT. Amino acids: CACSHGGPQHF.